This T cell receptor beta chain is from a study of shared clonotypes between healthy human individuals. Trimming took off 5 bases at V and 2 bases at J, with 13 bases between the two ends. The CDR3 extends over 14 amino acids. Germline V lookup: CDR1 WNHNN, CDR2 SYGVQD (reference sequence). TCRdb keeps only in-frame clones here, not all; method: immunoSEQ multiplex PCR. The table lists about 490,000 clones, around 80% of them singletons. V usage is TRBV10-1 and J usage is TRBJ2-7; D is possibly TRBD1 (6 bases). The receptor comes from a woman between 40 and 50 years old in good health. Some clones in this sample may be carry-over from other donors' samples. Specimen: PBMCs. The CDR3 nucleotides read TGCGCCAGCAGTACCGGACAGAACCCCTACGAGCAGTACTTC. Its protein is CASSTGQNPYEQYF.